This TCR beta chain was recovered during a study of chemoradiotherapy in HPV16-positive cancers. Profiled with immunoSEQ multiplex PCR; TCRdb holds only in-frame clones, not every one. The table records some 25,000 clones, approximately 93% of them present only once. V was clipped by 0 bases and J by 0 bases; unmatched bases: 5. In germline, CDR1 is SGHVS, CDR2 FQNEAQ. The CDR3 spans 18 residues. The chain links TRBV7-8 to TRBJ1-6, with TRBD1 matching 7 bases. This receptor was identified in a human donor with HPV-associated anogenital cancer. The specimen was collected from a patient who underwent chemoradiotherapy. Here the CDR3 reads CASSLAGDRVSYNSPLHF. The CDR3, as DNA: TGTGCCAGCAGCTTAGCAGGGGACAGAGTCTCCTATAATTCACCCCTCCACTTT.